This passage covers 30 T cell receptor beta chains from one sample sequenced in a study of blood T cell repertoires in COVID-19. Generated by immunoSEQ multiplex PCR, the TCRdb table keeps only in-frame clones and is missing some. The sample holds 200,000 to 250,000 clones; 86% are singletons and the top ten take about 3.1%. The source material was PBMCs or T cells enriched from blood (not recorded which). The receptors were gathered from a woman between 45 and 65 years old in a cohort exposed to, infected with or recovered from COVID-19 (not recorded which).

This chain connects TRBV4-2 to TRBJ2-3; 8 nucleotides line up with TRBD2. Germline lookup yields CDR1 LGHNA and CDR2 YNFKEQ. The trim removed 0 bases at V and 2 bases at J, leaving 10 bases unmatched. The CDR3 spans 18 residues. CDR3 sequence: CASSQDEVGRGVTDTQYF. The CDR3 bases are TGTGCCAGCAGCCAAGACGAAGTCGGGCGGGGGGTCACAGATACGCAGTATTTT.

This clone was counted at least ten times. This chain joins TRBV10-1 and TRBJ2-7; possibly TRBD1 for D (6 bases). The CDR3 is made up of 13 amino acids. The V end lost 2 bases, the J end lost 1 base, and 6 bases lay between the germline ends. Germline lookup yields CDR1 WNHNN and CDR2 SYGVQD (reference sequence). The CDR3 region is CASSEGQSYEQYF. In nucleotides, the CDR3 is TGCGCCAGCAGTGAGGGACAGTCCTACGAGCAGTACTTC.

V usage is TRBV6-5 and J usage is TRBJ1-2; maybe TRBD1 (5 bases). The V gene lost 6 bases and the J gene lost 7 bases, with 12 bases spanning the gap. The CDR3 is made up of 12 amino acids. CDR1 and CDR2 from the germline V gene are MNHEY and SVGAGI. CDR3 DNA sequence: TGTGCCAGCAGCCCGCAGGGATCTGGCTACACCTTC. Amino acid sequence: CASSPQGSGYTF.

This chain uses TRBV19 with TRBJ1-4; 7 nucleotides align to TRBD1. This CDR3 has 15 amino acids. Germline CDR1 LNHDA, CDR2 SQIVND (reference sequence). J was trimmed by 7 bases and V by 4 bases; bases with no gene match: 9. The CDR3 sequence is CASSRDRVGSEKLFF. The CDR3 nucleotides are TGTGCCAGTAGTAGAGACAGGGTTGGCAGTGAAAAACTGTTTTTT.

The V gene is TRBV4-1, the J gene TRBJ2-3, with TRBD1 matching 9 bases. The germline V gene encodes CDR1 MGHRA and CDR2 YSYEKL. The CDR3 runs 15 residues. The junction had 5 bases not matched to a gene; V was cut back by 3 bases and J by 4 bases. The DNA for the CDR3 is TGCGCCAGCAGCCAGACAGGGGGATATGCAGATACGCAGTATTTT. Its protein product is CASSQTGGYADTQYF.

The CDR3, as DNA: TGTGCCTGGGGAAGCGGGGGGAGTTACGCCGGGGAGCTGTTTTTT. Protein sequence: CAWGSGGSYAGELFF. The V and J genes are TRBV30 and TRBJ2-2, with 9 bases matching TRBD2. This CDR3 contains 15 residues. With V trimmed by 5 bases and J by 6 bases, 10 bases remained unmatched. Germline V gene data show CDR1 as GTSNPN and CDR2 as SVGIG (reference sequence).

The chain employs TRBV9 and TRBJ2-1; TRBD2 agrees at 10 bases. Germline-derived CDR1 and CDR2 are SGDLS and YYNGEE. The CDR3 loop spans 14 amino acids. After removal of 4 bases from V and 4 bases from J, the junction contained 2 bases not matched to a gene. The DNA of the CDR3 is TGTGCCAGCAGCACACTAGCGGGATACAATGAGCAGTTCTTC. It specifies CASSTLAGYNEQFF.

The chain uses TRBV19 and TRBJ2-5; maybe TRBD2 (6 bases). Germline CDR1 and CDR2: LNHDA and SQIVND (reference sequence). This CDR3 spans 17 amino acids. The V gene lost 1 base and the J gene lost 4 bases, with 19 bases spanning the gap. The CDR3: CASSIGGGPPSAETQYF. In DNA form, the CDR3 reads TGTGCCAGTAGTATAGGCGGAGGGCCCCCCTCGGCAGAGACCCAGTACTTC.

The J gene is TRBJ2-3, the V gene TRBV21-1; TRBD1, the table's D call, was not compared with the DNA. TRBV21-1 is a recognized pseudogene. The CDR3 length is 16 residues. Here the CDR3 reads CASSKVRDRGSDTQYF. CDR3 nucleotide sequence: TGTGCCAGCAGCAAAGTAAGGGACAGGGGTTCAGATACGCAGTATTTT.

The chain joins TRBV4-3 to TRBJ2-3; 9 nucleotides match TRBD2. The germline CDR1 and CDR2 sequences are LGHNA and YSLEER. The CDR3 extends over 17 amino acids. Trimming took 11 bases from V and 2 from J; bases not matched to a gene: 17. The CDR3 protein is CAAPGDKAGGDTDTQYF. The DNA for the CDR3 is TGCGCCGCCCCGGGAGATAAAGCGGGGGGAGACACAGATACGCAGTATTTT.

The CDR3 spells CATRVRGTEAFF. The CDR3 bases are TGTGCCACTCGGGTTCGGGGCACTGAAGCTTTCTTT. This rearrangement joins TRBV19 to TRBJ1-1; D gene ambiguous. V gave up 10 bases and J gave up 4 bases, with 13 bases separating them. Germline values: CDR1 LNHDA, CDR2 SQIVND (reference sequence). The CDR3 is 12 residues long.

The J gene is TRBJ1-6, the V gene TRBV11-2, with a possible D match to TRBD1 (5 bases). In germline, CDR1 is SGHAT, CDR2 FQNNGV. V shed 5 bases and J shed 9 bases, with 20 bases lying between them. The CDR3 spans 16 residues. DNA for the CDR3: TGTGCCAGCAGCCGTCTCGGGGGGGGATTGGGTTCACCCCTCCACTTT. Translated: CASSRLGGGLGSPLHF.

This rearrangement joins TRBV28 to TRBJ2-5, with 7 bases fitting TRBD2. Germline CDR1 is MDHEN and CDR2 is SYDVKM. V lost 5 bases and J lost 4; bases outside the gene matches: 7. The CDR3 consists of 14 residues. CDR3 in amino acids: CASSRGGRGETQYF. In nucleotides, the CDR3 is TGTGCCAGCAGTCGCGGGGGTAGGGGAGAGACCCAGTACTTC.

The chain uses TRBV7-9 and TRBJ2-7; 7 nucleotides align to TRBD2. V was pared by 0 bases and J by 5 bases, with 7 bases of the junction left unmatched. The CDR3 totals 15 residues. Germline V gene lookup returns CDR1 SEHNR and CDR2 FQNEAQ (reference sequence). The CDR3 region has the DNA TGTGCCAGCAGCTTAGCGGGGGGGAAGTTCCACGAGCAGTACTTC. Translation: CASSLAGGKFHEQYF.

The chain links TRBV5-6 to TRBJ1-3; unclear D gene. CDR3 length: 15 residues. CDR1 is SGHDT, CDR2 YYEEEE, per germline. V was pared by 0 bases and J by 2 bases, with 9 bases between. CDR3 protein: CASSLGVKTGNTIYF. The DNA of the CDR3 is TGTGCCAGCAGCTTGGGTGTAAAAACTGGAAACACCATATATTTT. The variable domain in full, with the rest retrieved from reference TRBV5-6 and TRBJ1-3, is DAGVTQSPTHLIKTRGQQVTLRCSPKSGHDTVSWYQQALGQGPQFIFQYYEEEERQRGNFPDRFSGHQFPNYSSELNVNALLLGDSALYLCASSLGVKTGNTIYFGEGSWLTVV.

The rearrangement joins TRBV5-1 to TRBJ1-1; 8 positions match TRBD1. Germline CDR1 reads SGHRS; CDR2 reads YFSETQ. CDR3 length equals 13 residues. J was trimmed by 8 bases and V by 4 bases; bases with no gene match: 7. CDR3 in DNA: TGCGCCAGCAGCCTGATAGGACAGGGAGAAGCTTTCTTT. Amino acids: CASSLIGQGEAFF.

The V call is TRBV2, the J call TRBJ1-2; 7 nucleotides match TRBD1. Trimming cost V 9 bases and J 3 bases; bases outside gene matches: 10. The CDR3 is 14 residues long. Germline CDR1 SNHLY, CDR2 FYNNEI. The CDR3 here is CARETGSEDYGYTF. CDR3 coding DNA: TGTGCCAGGGAGACAGGGAGCGAGGACTATGGCTACACCTTC.

The chain couples TRBV7-3 to TRBJ1-6; 9 bases are a match to TRBD1. Trimming took 5 bases from V and 10 from J; bases not matched to a gene: 9. Germline assignment: CDR1 SGHTA and CDR2 FQGTGA. This CDR3 has 15 amino acids. CDR3 amino acids: CASSREGTGQSPLHF. The CDR3 DNA is TGTGCCAGCAGCCGCGAAGGGACAGGGCAATCACCCCTCCACTTT.

J is TRBJ2-7 and V is TRBV3-1 (or the pseudogene TRBV3-2), with no clear D. CDR3 length equals 13 residues. Germline CDR1 reads LGHDT; CDR2 reads YNNKEL (reference sequence). The germline V and J ends were trimmed by 3 bases and 2 bases, with 8 bases remaining between them. The CDR3 protein is CASSHYRAYEQYF. The DNA for the CDR3 is TGTGCCAGCAGCCACTACAGAGCCTACGAGCAGTACTTC.

This chain uses TRBV7-9 with TRBJ2-3, with D possibly being TRBD2 (6 bases). CDR1 and CDR2 (germline): SEHNR, FQNEAQ (reference sequence). The CDR3 is 15 residues long. Trimming left V 2 bases short and J 2 bases short, with 11 bases between. For the CDR3, the DNA is TGTGCCAGCAGCTTATATGCGGGGACCACAGATACGCAGTATTTT. Translated, it gives CASSLYAGTTDTQYF.

J is TRBJ2-7 and V is TRBV5-1; D ambiguous. V was cut by 4 bases and J by 6 bases, with 8 bases left in between. The CDR3 extends over 11 amino acids. Germline V gene lookup returns CDR1 SGHRS and CDR2 YFSETQ. The CDR3: CASSLNFEQYF. CDR3 nucleotides: TGCGCCAGCAGCCTAAACTTCGAGCAGTACTTC.

The rearrangement links TRBV4-1 to TRBJ1-2; 9 bases match TRBD1. Per germline, CDR1 MGHRA and CDR2 YSYEKL. V shed 7 bases, J shed 3 bases, and the junction held 12 bases outside the gene matches. The CDR3 extends over 16 amino acids. In DNA form, the CDR3 reads TGCGCCAGCACGAACCCTAGGGACAGGGAACACTATGGCTACACCTTC. This translates into CASTNPRDREHYGYTF.

V gene TRBV5-4 combines with J gene TRBJ2-7, with D maybe TRBD2 (5 bases). V dropped 6 bases and J dropped 6 bases, with 10 bases sitting between them. The CDR3 length is 11 residues. Germline CDR1 and CDR2: SGHNT and YYREEE (reference sequence). CDR3 protein: CASMGVGEQYF. The DNA for the CDR3 is TGTGCCAGCATGGGAGTGGGCGAGCAGTACTTC.

Many counts were recorded for this clone. The V and J genes are TRBV5-1 and TRBJ2-1, with 7 positions matching TRBD2. Germline V lookup: CDR1 SGHRS, CDR2 YFSETQ. V lost 3 bases and J lost 0; bases outside the gene matches: 15. The CDR3 is made up of 19 amino acids. CDR3 sequence reads: CASSSRPLAGENSYNEQFF. CDR3 nucleotides: TGCGCCAGCAGCTCACGACCCCTGGCGGGGGAGAACTCCTACAATGAGCAGTTCTTC. Complete variable domain (other parts from reference TRBV5-1 and TRBJ2-1): KAGVTQTPRYLIKTRGQQVTLSCSPISGHRSVSWYQQTPGQGLQFLFEYFSETQRNKGNFPGRFSGRQFSNSRSEMNVSTLELGDSALYLCASSSRPLAGENSYNEQFFGPGTRLTVL.

The rearrangement joins TRBV10-3 to TRBJ2-2, with TRBD2 matching 10 bases. The length of the CDR3 is 16 residues. Per the germline V gene, CDR1 is ENHRY and CDR2 is SYGVKD. V lost 10 bases, J lost 0 bases, and 8 bases stayed unmatched. The CDR3 loop reads CATNLGLAANTGELFF. In DNA, the CDR3 is TGTGCCACAAACCTCGGACTAGCGGCGAACACCGGGGAGCTGTTTTTT.

There are many counts of this clone. The chain employs TRBV30 and TRBJ1-2; D might be TRBD1 (6 bases). The CDR3 has 15 amino acids. CDR1 is GTSNPN and CDR2 is SVGIG in the germline V gene (reference sequence). The V end was cut by 5 bases, the J end by 1 base, with 17 bases between. CDR3 sequence: CAWLSSRGHNYGYTF. CDR3 coding DNA: TGTGCCTGGTTAAGTTCCAGGGGACATAACTATGGCTACACCTTC.

CDR3 in amino acids: CASSSVGTRGTEAFF. CDR3 nucleotide sequence: TGTGCCAGCAGTTCGGTAGGCACTCGGGGCACTGAAGCTTTCTTT. The chain combines TRBV28 with TRBJ1-1; no firm D call. The germline V gene encodes CDR1 MDHEN and CDR2 SYDVKM. V was trimmed by 4 bases and J by 4 bases, leaving 16 bases between them. This CDR3 is built from 15 residues.

This clone was seen a single time. V is TRBV13 and J is TRBJ2-5; D not certain. The CDR3 runs to 15 residues. The V gene lost 2 bases and the J gene lost 3 bases, with 13 bases spanning the gap. Germline CDR1 reads PRHDT; CDR2 reads FYEKMQ (reference sequence). CDR3 region: CASSLSHRTEETQYF. The CDR3 DNA sequence: TGTGCCAGCAGCTTAAGCCACAGAACCGAAGAGACCCAGTACTTC. Using reference TRBV13 and TRBJ2-5 for the parts outside the CDR3, the full variable domain is AAGVIQSPRHLIKEKRETATLKCYPIPRHDTVYWYQQGPGQDPQFLISFYEKMQSDKGSIPDRFSAQQFSDYHSELNMSSLELGDSALYFCASSLSHRTEETQYFGPGTRLLVL.

The rearrangement joins TRBV11-3 to TRBJ2-1; 12 positions match TRBD2. Germline V CDR1 and CDR2: SGHNT, YENEEA. The ends lost 4 bases at V and 8 bases at J; junction bases unmatched: 6. The CDR3 consists of 15 residues. Here the CDR3 DNA reads TGTGCCAGCAGCTATACTAGCGGGGGGCCTCATGAGCAGTTCTTC. It codes for CASSYTSGGPHEQFF.

This sequence joins TRBV7-2 and TRBJ2-5; 10 bases are a match to TRBD2. This CDR3 spans 15 amino acids. In germline, CDR1 is SGHTA, CDR2 FQGNSA. J was trimmed by 1 base and V by 4 bases; bases with no gene match: 3. This CDR3 is CASSSPSGGQETQYF. The CDR3 DNA reads TGTGCCAGCAGCTCGCCTAGCGGGGGCCAAGAGACCCAGTACTTC.